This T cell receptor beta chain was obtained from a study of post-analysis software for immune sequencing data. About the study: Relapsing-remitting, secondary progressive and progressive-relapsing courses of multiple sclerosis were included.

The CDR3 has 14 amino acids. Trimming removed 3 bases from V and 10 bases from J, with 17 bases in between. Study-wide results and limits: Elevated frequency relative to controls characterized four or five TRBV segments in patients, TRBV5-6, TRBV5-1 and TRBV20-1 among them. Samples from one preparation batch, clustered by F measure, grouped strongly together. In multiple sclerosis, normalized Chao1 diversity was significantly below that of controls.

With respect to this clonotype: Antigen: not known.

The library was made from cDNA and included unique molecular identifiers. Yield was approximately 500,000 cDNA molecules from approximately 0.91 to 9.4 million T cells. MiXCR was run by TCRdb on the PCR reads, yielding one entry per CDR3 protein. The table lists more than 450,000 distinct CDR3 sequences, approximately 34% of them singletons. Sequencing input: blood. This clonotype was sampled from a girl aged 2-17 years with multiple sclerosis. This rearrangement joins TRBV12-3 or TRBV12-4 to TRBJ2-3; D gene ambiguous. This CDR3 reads CASSFGGNPSPQYF. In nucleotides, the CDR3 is TGTGCCAGCAGTTTCGGTGGGAACCCCAGTCCGCAGTATTTT.